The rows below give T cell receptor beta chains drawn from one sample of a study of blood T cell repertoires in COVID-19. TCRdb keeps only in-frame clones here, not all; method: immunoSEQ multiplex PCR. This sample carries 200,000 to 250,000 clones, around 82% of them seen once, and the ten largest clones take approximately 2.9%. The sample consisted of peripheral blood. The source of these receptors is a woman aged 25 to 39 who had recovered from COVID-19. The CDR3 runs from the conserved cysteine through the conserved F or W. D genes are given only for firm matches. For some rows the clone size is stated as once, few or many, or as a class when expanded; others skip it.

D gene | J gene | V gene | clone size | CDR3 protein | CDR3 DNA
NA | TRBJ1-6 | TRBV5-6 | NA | CASSLGSRARSPLHF | TGTGCCAGCAGCTTGGGGTCCAGGGCCAGATCACCCCTCCACTTT
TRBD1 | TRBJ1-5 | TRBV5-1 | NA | CASSLTGGGQPQHF | TGCGCCAGCAGCTTAACAGGGGGCGGTCAGCCCCAGCATTTT
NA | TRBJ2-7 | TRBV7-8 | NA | CASSSTKYEQYF | TGTGCCAGCAGCTCCACAAAGTACGAGCAGTACTTC
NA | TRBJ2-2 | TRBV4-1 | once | CASTSFRGNTGELFF | TGCGCCAGCACCTCATTTAGAGGGAATACCGGGGAGCTGTTTTTT
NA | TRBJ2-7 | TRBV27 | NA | CASSLMGAFDEQYF | TGTGCCAGCAGTTTAATGGGAGCCTTCGACGAGCAGTACTTC
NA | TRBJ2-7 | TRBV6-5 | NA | CASRRTAQGYEQYF | TGTGCCAGCAGGCGGACAGCCCAGGGCTACGAGCAGTACTTC
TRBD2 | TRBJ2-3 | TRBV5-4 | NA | CASSQEWLAGGPGTDTQYF | TGTGCCAGCAGCCAAGAATGGCTAGCGGGAGGGCCGGGCACAGATACGCAGTATTTT
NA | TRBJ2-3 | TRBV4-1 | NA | CASSLWGEGTDTQYF | TGCGCCAGCAGCCTCTGGGGGGAGGGCACAGATACGCAGTATTTT
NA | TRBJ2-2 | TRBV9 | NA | CASSVSTEQSANTGELFF | TGTGCCAGCAGCGTATCGACAGAACAAAGTGCGAACACCGGGGAGCTGTTTTTT
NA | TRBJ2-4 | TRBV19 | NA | CATGAISGAKNIQYF | TGTGCCACTGGGGCCATTAGCGGAGCCAAAAACATTCAGTACTTC
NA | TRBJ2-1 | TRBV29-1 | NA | CSVRVNNEQFF | TGCAGCGTGAGAGTAAACAATGAGCAGTTCTTC
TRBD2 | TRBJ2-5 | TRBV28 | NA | CASSSPGTSGSRPQETQYF | TGTGCCAGCAGTTCACCTGGGACTAGCGGGAGCCGGCCCCAAGAGACCCAGTACTTC
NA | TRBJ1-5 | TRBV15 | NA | CATSSVRRGRSNQPQHF | TGTGCCACCAGCAGCGTCCGACGGGGTAGAAGCAATCAGCCCCAGCATTTT
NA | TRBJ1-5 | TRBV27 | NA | CASSLGYNQPQHF | TGTGCCAGCAGTTTGGGCTACAATCAGCCCCAGCATTTT
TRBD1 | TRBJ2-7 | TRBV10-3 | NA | CAISESGQGTLYEQYF | TGTGCCATCAGTGAGTCGGGACAGGGGACTCTCTACGAGCAGTACTTC
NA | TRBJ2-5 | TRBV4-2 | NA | CASKGGNEETQYF | TGTGCCAGCAAGGGCGGGAATGAAGAGACCCAGTACTTC
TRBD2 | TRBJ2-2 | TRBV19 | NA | CASSRFQAGNTGELFF | TGTGCCAGTAGTCGATTTCAAGCGGGAAACACCGGGGAGCTGTTTTTT
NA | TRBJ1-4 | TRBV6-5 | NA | CASSPSGPPVGKLFF | TGTGCCAGCAGCCCCTCCGGTCCTCCTGTTGGAAAACTGTTTTTT
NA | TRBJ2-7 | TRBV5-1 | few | CASSSGVEQYF | TGCGCCAGCAGCTCAGGCGTAGAGCAGTACTTC
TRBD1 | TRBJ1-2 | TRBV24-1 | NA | CATSEGDRLWGYTF | TGTGCCACCAGTGAGGGGGACAGGCTCTGGGGCTACACCTTC
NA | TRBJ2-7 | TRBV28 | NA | CASSLGTSYEQYF | TGTGCCAGCAGTTTAGGGACTTCCTACGAGCAGTACTTC
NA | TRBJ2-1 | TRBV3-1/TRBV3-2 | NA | CASSQVYLASNEQFF | TGTGCCAGCAGCCAAGTCTACCTAGCGAGCAATGAGCAGTTCTTC
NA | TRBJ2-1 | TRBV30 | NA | CAWRRPGGEQFF | TGTGCCTGGAGAAGGCCGGGCGGGGAGCAGTTCTTC
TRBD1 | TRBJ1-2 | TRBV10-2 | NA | CASSDLTGRHYGYTF | TGCGCCAGCAGTGACCTGACAGGGAGACACTATGGCTACACCTTC
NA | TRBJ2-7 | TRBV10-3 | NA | CAISEKQSLSYEQYF | TGTGCCATCAGTGAGAAACAGTCTCTCTCCTACGAGCAGTACTTC
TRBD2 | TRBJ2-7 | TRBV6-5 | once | CASSQTSGLGEQYF | TGTGCCAGCAGCCAGACTAGCGGGTTGGGCGAGCAGTACTTC
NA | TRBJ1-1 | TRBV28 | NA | CASSTPEGNTEAFF | TGTGCCAGCAGTACCCCTGAGGGGAACACTGAAGCTTTCTTT
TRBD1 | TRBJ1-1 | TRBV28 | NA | CASSLNRGDAEAFF | TGTGCCAGCAGTTTGAACAGGGGGGACGCTGAAGCTTTCTTT
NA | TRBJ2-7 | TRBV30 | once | CAWSWGDRTYEQYF | TGTGCCTGGAGTTGGGGGGACAGAACTTACGAGCAGTACTTC
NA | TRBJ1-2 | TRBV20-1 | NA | CSRYGYTF | TGCAGTCGGTATGGCTACACCTTC
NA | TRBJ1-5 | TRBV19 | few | CASRGGLGNQPQHF | TGTGCCAGTAGGGGTGGACTGGGCAATCAGCCCCAGCATTTT
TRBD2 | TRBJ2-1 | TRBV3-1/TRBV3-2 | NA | CASSQEFGRAGYEQFF | TGTGCCAGCAGCCAAGAGTTCGGGAGGGCCGGGTATGAGCAGTTCTTC
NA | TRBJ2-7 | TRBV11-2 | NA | CASSLEVHSTYEQYF | TGTGCCAGCAGCTTAGAGGTTCACAGTACCTACGAGCAGTACTTC
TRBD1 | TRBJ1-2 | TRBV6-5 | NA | CASRDRADYGYTF | TGTGCCAGCCGGGACAGGGCGGACTATGGCTACACCTTC
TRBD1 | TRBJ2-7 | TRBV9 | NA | CASSEGQGSYEQYF | TGTGCCAGCAGCGAGGGACAGGGTTCCTACGAGCAGTACTTC
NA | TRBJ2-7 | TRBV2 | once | CASTPGLHEQYF | TGTGCCAGCACTCCAGGGCTCCACGAGCAGTACTTC
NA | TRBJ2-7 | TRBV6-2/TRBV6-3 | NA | CASSSRRGIRYEQYF | TGTGCCAGCAGTTCCCGTCGGGGGATTCGCTACGAGCAGTACTTC
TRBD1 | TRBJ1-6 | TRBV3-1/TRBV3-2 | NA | CASSQTGDGSPLHF | TGTGCCAGCAGCCAGACAGGGGACGGGTCACCCCTCCACTTT
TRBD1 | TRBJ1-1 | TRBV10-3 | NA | CATMDRDTEAFF | TGTGCCACCATGGACAGGGACACTGAAGCTTTCTTT
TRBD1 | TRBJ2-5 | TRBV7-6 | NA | CASSLNPDRGEETQYF | TGTGCCAGCAGCTTAAATCCGGACAGGGGGGAAGAGACCCAGTACTTC
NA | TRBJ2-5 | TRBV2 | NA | CASSWSEFQETQYF | TGTGCCAGCAGTTGGAGCGAATTCCAAGAGACCCAGTACTTC
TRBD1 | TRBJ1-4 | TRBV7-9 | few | CASSLGKDRGNEKLFF | TGTGCCAGCAGCTTAGGGAAGGACAGGGGGAATGAAAAACTGTTTTTT
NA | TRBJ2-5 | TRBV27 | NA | CASSLEVREETQYF | TGTGCCAGCAGTTTAGAAGTCAGGGAAGAGACCCAGTACTTC
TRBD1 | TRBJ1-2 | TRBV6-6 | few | CASSYSTGGKDGYTF | TGTGCCAGCAGTTACTCGACAGGGGGAAAGGATGGCTACACCTTC
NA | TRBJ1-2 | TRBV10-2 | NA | CASSEPQGMEGYTF | TGCGCCAGCAGTGAGCCTCAGGGGATGGAAGGCTACACCTTC
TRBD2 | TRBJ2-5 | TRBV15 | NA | CATSLAGGIQETQYF | TGTGCCACCAGCTTAGCGGGAGGCATCCAAGAGACCCAGTACTTC
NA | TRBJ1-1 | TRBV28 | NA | CASSPGTFTMNTEAFF | TGTGCCAGCAGCCCAGGGACATTCACTATGAACACTGAAGCTTTCTTT
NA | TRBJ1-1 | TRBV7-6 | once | CASSPTRDTEAFF | TGTGCCAGCAGCCCTACTCGGGACACTGAAGCTTTCTTT
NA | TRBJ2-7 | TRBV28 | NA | CAVRTSYEQYF | TGTGCCGTCAGGACATCCTACGAGCAGTACTTC